A selection of T cell receptor beta chains follows, all from one sample in a study of B cell selection in AIRE deficiency. The repertoire was sequenced with immunoSEQ multiplex PCR; TCRdb's copy has only in-frame clones and lacks some. This sample carries around 22,000 clones, about 93% of them seen once, and the ten largest clones take roughly 1.5%. Sequencing was performed on CD4+CD25+ Tregs sorted from PBMCs. These receptors all come from a human donor in good health. The CDR3 runs from the conserved cysteine through the conserved F or W. A D gene is named only where the DNA matches it firmly. Where a row states a size, it is once, few, many or the class of an expanded clone; other rows omit it.

V	J	size	D	DNA	CDR3
TRBV6-5	TRBJ2-7	NA	NA	TGTGCCAGCAGTCCCCAGGGGATAGCCTACGAGCAGTACTTC	CASSPQGIAYEQYF
TRBV10-3	TRBJ2-3	NA	NA	TGTGCCATCAGTGATCCCACGGGTCGCACAGATACGCAGTATTTT	CAISDPTGRTDTQYF
TRBV19	TRBJ1-2	few	TRBD1	TGTGCCAGTAGTATAGCCCAGGACAGGAACTATGGCTACACCTTC	CASSIAQDRNYGYTF
TRBV6-6	TRBJ1-2	NA	NA	TGTGCCAGCAGTTACTCGAGGGGGGGCAGTAACTATGGCTACACCTTC	CASSYSRGGSNYGYTF
TRBV7-2	TRBJ2-5	once	NA	TGTGCCAGCAGCTTGATAGAGACCCAGTACTTC	CASSLIETQYF
TRBV5-5	TRBJ2-7	NA	TRBD1	TGTGCCAGCAGCTGGACAGGGGACTCCTACGAGCAGTACTTC	CASSWTGDSYEQYF
TRBV19	TRBJ1-2	once	TRBD1	TGTGCCAGTAGTTCCCGGGACAGGGTTATTGGCTACACCTTC	CASSSRDRVIGYTF
TRBV9	TRBJ2-6	NA	TRBD1	TGTGCCAGCAGCAGCCGGGACAGGGTGCGAAGTGGGGCCAACGTCCTGACTTTC	CASSSRDRVRSGANVLTF
TRBV7-6	TRBJ1-5	NA	TRBD1	TGTGCCAGCAGCTTAGCCGGGACAGGGGCCCAGCCCCAGCATTTT	CASSLAGTGAQPQHF
TRBV6-1	TRBJ1-2	NA	TRBD1	TGTGCCAGCAGTGCCCGCCAGGGGGCAAATGGCTACACCTTC	CASSARQGANGYTF
TRBV18	TRBJ2-1	NA	NA	TGTGCCAGCTCACCTGTTACCGTAGCGGACTCCTACAATGAGCAGTTCTTC	CASSPVTVADSYNEQFF
TRBV5-6	TRBJ1-2	NA	NA	TGTGCCAGCAGCTTGGAACGGGCTAAGACTAACTATGGCTACACCTTC	CASSLERAKTNYGYTF